This T cell receptor (beta chain) was sequenced during a study of T cell changes during pregnancy in multiple sclerosis. The protocol was immunoSEQ multiplex PCR, while the TCRdb copy is restricted to in-frame clones and leaves out a portion. The table includes 50,000 or so clones, approximately 95% detected once. The TCR comes from a female donor with multiple sclerosis, enrolled in a pregnancy study. The sample in question was CD8+ T cells from peripheral blood mononuclear cells, obtained in the first trimester of pregnancy.

CDR3 residues: CASSKFGGYEQYF. The CDR3 DNA is TGTGCCAGCAGCAAATTCGGGGGCTACGAGCAGTACTTC. The rearrangement links TRBV14 to TRBJ2-7, with D perhaps matching TRBD2 (6 bases). The V and J ends lost 5 bases and 3 bases respectively, with 11 bases between them. Germline CDR1 SGHDN, CDR2 FVKESK. The CDR3 totals 13 residues.